The next 29 T cell receptor beta chains were all read from a single sample in a study of shared T cell receptors in the human thymus. The assay was immunoSEQ multiplex PCR, and TCRdb's table has in-frame clones only and misses some. The repertoire holds about 380,000 clones, with roughly 94% as singletons. Sequenced sample: thymocytes. The receptors come from a human donor.

The chain combines TRBV7-9 with TRBJ1-2; the D is unclear. This CDR3 is 15 amino acids long. Germline V lookup: CDR1 SEHNR, CDR2 FQNEAQ (reference sequence). The ends were cut back, 5 bases at V and 4 bases at J, with 17 bases in the middle. CDR3 nucleotides: TGTGCCAGCAGCCCCGAGTTGAGGACCCGCTATGGCTACACCTTC. It codes for CASSPELRTRYGYTF.

This sequence joins TRBV27 and TRBJ1-5; D not resolved. The CDR3 length is 16 residues. Germline loops: CDR1 MNHEY, CDR2 SMNVEV (reference sequence). Trimming pared 2 bases from V and 3 bases from J, leaving 14 bases between. CDR3: CASSLVGCLDNQPQHF. The CDR3 nucleotides read TGTGCCAGCAGTTTAGTGGGGTGCTTGGACAATCAGCCCCAGCATTTT.

The chain couples TRBV19 to TRBJ2-2, with a weak D call TRBD2 (7 bases). The V gene lost 4 bases and the J gene lost 4 bases, with 16 bases spanning the gap. The CDR3 is made up of 16 amino acids. CDR1 and CDR2 from the germline V gene are LNHDA and SQIVND (reference sequence). The CDR3 bases are TGTGCCAGTAGTAGGCCGGGGGGCTCTGGCACCGGGGAGCTGTTTTTT. As protein: CASSRPGGSGTGELFF.

The rearrangement links TRBV7-9 to TRBJ2-1, with TRBD1 matching 9 bases. Germline V CDR1 and CDR2: SEHNR, FQNEAQ (reference sequence). This CDR3 comprises 16 residues. The V gene end was trimmed by 2 bases and the J gene end by 2 bases; junction bases not matched to a gene: 4. The CDR3: CASSLLGTGTYNEQFF. CDR3 coding DNA: TGTGCCAGCAGCTTATTGGGGACAGGGACCTACAATGAGCAGTTCTTC.

The rearrangement links TRBV29-1 to TRBJ2-3, with no clear D. CDR1 and CDR2 (germline): SQVTM, ANQGSEA. V was shortened by 2 bases and J by 0 bases, with 3 bases between the two germline ends. The CDR3 runs to 12 residues. This CDR3 is CSVEPSTDTQYF. CDR3 in DNA: TGCAGCGTTGAACCCAGCACAGATACGCAGTATTTT.

This chain links TRBV5-8 with TRBJ1-4, with TRBD1 matching over 10 bases. CDR1 is SGHTS, CDR2 YDEGEE, per germline. The length of the CDR3 is 14 residues. Trimming removed 2 bases from V and 10 bases from J; junction bases left unmatched: 5. CDR3 loop: CASSFGDRGGKLFF. CDR3 in DNA: TGTGCCAGCAGCTTTGGGGACAGGGGTGGAAAACTGTTTTTT. The full variable domain, with the rest looked up from reference TRBV5-8 and TRBJ1-4, is EAGVTQSPTHLIKTRGQQATLRCSPISGHTSVYWYQQALGLGLQFLLWYDEGEERNRGNFPPRFSGRQFPNYSSELNVNALELEDSALYLCASSFGDRGGKLFFGSGTQLSVL.

This rearrangement joins TRBV4-1 to TRBJ2-1, with D perhaps assigned TRBD1 or TRBD2 (5 bases each). CDR1 MGHRA and CDR2 YSYEKL come from the germline V gene. The CDR3 is made up of 15 amino acids. Trimming removed 1 base at V and 10 bases at J, with 17 bases between. The CDR3 is CASSQVVRGPYEQFF. The CDR3 DNA reads TGCGCCAGCAGCCAAGTGGTAAGGGGACCTTACGAGCAGTTCTTC.

The gene calls are TRBV10-2 and TRBJ2-3; 14 bases map to TRBD2. CDR1 and CDR2 from the germline V gene are WSHSY and SAAADI. This CDR3 spans 19 amino acids. V dropped 2 bases and J dropped 4; count of bases not matched to a gene: 11. The CDR3 DNA is TGCGCCAGCAGTGAGGTAGTTGTGGGACTAGCGGGAGAGGCAGATACGCAGTATTTT. It codes for CASSEVVVGLAGEADTQYF.

This clone was picked up one time. The chain carries TRBV7-2 and TRBJ2-1; D unresolved. Trimming cost V 1 base and J 8 bases, with 9 bases left between them. The length of the CDR3 is 13 residues. CDR1 and CDR2 (germline): SGHTA, FQGNSA. The CDR3 spells CASSLGPRDEQFF. The CDR3 DNA sequence: TGTGCCAGCAGCTTAGGCCCTAGAGATGAGCAGTTCTTC.

Only one count was recorded for this clone. This CDR3 reads CASSFTSGKQETQYF. DNA of the CDR3: TGTGCCAGCAGCTTTACTAGCGGGAAACAAGAGACCCAGTACTTC. The chain has TRBV11-3 and TRBJ2-5; 10 bases agree with TRBD2. Germline loops: CDR1 SGHNT, CDR2 YENEEA. CDR3 size: 15 residues. Trimming cost V 3 bases and J 2 bases; bases outside gene matches: 3.

This clone turned up a few times. The rearrangement links TRBV15 to TRBJ1-5; D remains ambiguous. Deletions cut 1 base from V and 7 bases from J, with 8 bases between. Germline V gene sequence: CDR1 LNHNV, CDR2 YYDKDF (reference sequence). The CDR3 sequence is 13 residues long. The CDR3 sequence is CATSRARYQPQHF. The CDR3 coding sequence is TGTGCCACCAGCAGAGCTCGGTACCAGCCCCAGCATTTT.

The chain is built from TRBV27 and TRBJ1-1, with D perhaps matching TRBD1 (5 bases). Germline V gives CDR1 MNHEY, CDR2 SMNVEV (reference sequence). Trimming removed 6 bases at V and 2 bases at J, with 13 bases between. The CDR3 consists of 14 residues. DNA of the CDR3: TGTGCCAGCAGAATGGGGCATTTTAACACTGAAGCTTTCTTT. This gives the protein CASRMGHFNTEAFF.

The chain joins TRBV6-5 to TRBJ2-7, with TRBD1 matching over 8 bases. Germline CDR1 MNHEY, CDR2 SVGAGI. V trimming: 6 bases; J trimming: 0 bases; junction bases outside the gene matches: 4. This CDR3 is 14 amino acids long. The CDR3 spells CASSGTGLSYEQYF. The CDR3 region has the DNA TGTGCCAGCAGCGGGACAGGCCTCTCCTACGAGCAGTACTTC.

The chain employs TRBV9 and TRBJ2-7; TRBD1 or TRBD2 may be the D gene (5 bases each). This CDR3 has 14 residues. V was pared by 1 base and J by 5 bases, with 13 bases between. Germline CDR1 and CDR2: SGDLS and YYNGEE. The CDR3 DNA reads TGTGCCAGCAGCGTATCGGGGCCTGGGGACGAGCAGTACTTC. It encodes CASSVSGPGDEQYF. The complete variable domain, with remaining parts taken from reference TRBV9 and TRBJ2-7, reads DSGVTQTPKHLITATGQRVTLRCSPRSGDLSVYWYQQSLDQGLQFLIQYYNGEERAKGNILERFSAQQFPDLHSELNLSSLELGDSALYFCASSVSGPGDEQYFGPGTRLTVT.

This sequence joins TRBV9 and TRBJ1-2; D may be TRBD1 (6 bases). Germline CDR1 SGDLS, CDR2 YYNGEE. The CDR3 is 14 amino acids. With 4 bases removed from V and 3 bases from J, the gap between germline ends came to 13 bases. This CDR3 is CASSPHRDYYGYTF. The CDR3 DNA follows: TGTGCCAGCAGCCCTCACAGGGATTACTATGGCTACACCTTC.

The chain couples TRBV7-2 to TRBJ2-2, with D perhaps matching TRBD1 (6 bases). The CDR3 runs 17 residues. Germline CDR1 SGHTA, CDR2 FQGNSA. V gave up 1 base and J gave up 6 bases, with 18 bases separating them. The CDR3 spells CASSLDRAGDIAGELFF. The CDR3 nucleotides are TGTGCCAGCAGCTTAGATAGGGCAGGGGATATAGCCGGGGAGCTGTTTTTT.

The CDR3 DNA reads as TGTGCCAGCAGCTTAACGAGAAAAAACTATGGCTACACCTTC. This codes for CASSLTRKNYGYTF. The rearrangement links TRBV7-2 to TRBJ1-2; unclear D gene. This CDR3 has 14 amino acids. CDR1 is SGHTA and CDR2 is FQGNSA in the germline V gene. The V and J ends lost 2 bases and 2 bases respectively, with 9 bases between them.

The rearrangement joins TRBV4-3 to TRBJ2-7, with 7 bases aligning to TRBD1. This CDR3 contains 17 residues. CDR1 and CDR2 (germline): LGHNA, YSLEER. V lost 4 bases and J lost 5; bases outside the gene matches: 17. The CDR3 here is CASSPRTHRTGAHEQYF. The CDR3 DNA reads TGCGCCAGCAGCCCGAGAACCCATAGGACAGGCGCCCACGAGCAGTACTTC.

The V gene is TRBV27, the J gene TRBJ2-4; D call uncertain. This CDR3 spans 13 amino acids. Looked up from germline, CDR1 is MNHEY and CDR2 is SMNVEV (reference sequence). V gave up 2 bases and J gave up 1 base, with 3 bases separating them. The CDR3 region is CASSLTAKNIQYF. The CDR3 DNA reads TGTGCCAGCAGTTTAACGGCCAAAAACATTCAGTACTTC.

This rearrangement joins TRBV19 to TRBJ1-1; D uncertain. The germline V and J ends were trimmed by 4 bases and 1 base, with 13 bases remaining between them. CDR3 length equals 15 residues. CDR1 LNHDA and CDR2 SQIVND come from the germline V gene (reference sequence). The CDR3 nucleotides read TGTGCCAGTAGTAGGGGTTTGCCGGCGAACACTGAAGCTTTCTTT. Translation gives CASSRGLPANTEAFF.

The chain has TRBV27 and TRBJ2-2, with 7 bases aligning to TRBD1. The trim removed 4 bases at V and 1 base at J, leaving 3 bases unmatched. The CDR3 runs 15 residues. The germline CDR1 and CDR2 sequences are MNHEY and SMNVEV (reference sequence). This CDR3 is CASSWYRGNTGELFF. The CDR3 coding sequence is TGTGCCAGCAGTTGGTACAGGGGGAACACCGGGGAGCTGTTTTTT.

The chain has TRBV5-1 and TRBJ1-2; 7 bases are a match to TRBD1. The CDR3 has 13 residues. V lost 4 bases to trimming and J lost 6 bases; unmatched junction nucleotides: 6. The germline V gene encodes CDR1 SGHRS and CDR2 YFSETQ. For the CDR3, the DNA is TGCGCCAGCAGCACGGGACAGTATGATGGCTACACCTTC. Its translation: CASSTGQYDGYTF.

The chain combines TRBV30 with TRBJ2-7; tentatively, D is TRBD1 (6 bases). V was pared by 5 bases and J by 3 bases, with 14 bases between. Germline V gene data show CDR1 as GTSNPN and CDR2 as SVGIG (reference sequence). CDR3 size: 13 residues. The CDR3, as DNA: TGTGCCTGGGGCCAGCAGGGGTTCTACGAGCAGTACTTC. Its protein is CAWGQQGFYEQYF. The complete variable domain, with remaining parts taken from reference TRBV30 and TRBJ2-7, reads SQTIHQWPATLVQPVGSPLSLECTVEGTSNPNLYWYRQAAGRGLQLLFYSVGIGQISSEVPQNLSASRPQDRQFILSSKKLLLSDSGFYLCAWGQQGFYEQYFGPGTRLTVT.

The V and J genes are TRBV11-2 and TRBJ2-1; D is possibly TRBD2 (5 bases). The germline gives CDR1 SGHAT, CDR2 FQNNGV. This CDR3 comprises 14 residues. V lost 8 bases, J lost 10 bases, and 21 bases lay in between. CDR3 sequence: CASRLFRELKEQFF. As DNA, the CDR3 is TGTGCCAGCCGCCTTTTCCGGGAATTGAAAGAGCAGTTCTTC. The full variable domain, its missing parts supplied by reference TRBV11-2 and TRBJ2-1, is EAGVAQSPRYKIIEKRQSVAFWCNPISGHATLYWYQQILGQGPKLLIQFQNNGVVDDSQLPKDRFSAERLKGVDSTLKIQPAKLEDSAVYLCASRLFRELKEQFFGPGTRLTVL.

The V call is TRBV30, the J call TRBJ1-1; TRBD1 agrees at 8 bases. Trimming at V came to 3 bases and at J to 1 base, leaving 16 bases not matched to a gene. Per germline, CDR1 GTSNPN and CDR2 SVGIG (reference sequence). The CDR3 spans 18 residues. The CDR3 coding sequence is TGTGCCTGGAGGACTCGATTTACAGGGGGAACAGCGAACACTGAAGCTTTCTTT. Its translation: CAWRTRFTGGTANTEAFF.

The chain is built from TRBV19 and TRBJ2-2, with D unclear. V was clipped by 5 bases and J by 0 bases, with 10 bases between them. CDR3 length equals 15 residues. The germline V gene encodes CDR1 LNHDA and CDR2 SQIVND (reference sequence). CDR3 sequence: CASSPDGANTGELFF. The CDR3 DNA sequence: TGTGCCAGTAGTCCCGACGGCGCGAACACCGGGGAGCTGTTTTTT.

The chain recombines TRBV25-1 with TRBJ1-3, with D hard to call. Germline V lookup: CDR1 MGHDK, CDR2 SYGVNS. With 0 bases removed from V and 0 bases from J, the gap between germline ends came to 9 bases. The CDR3 is 16 residues long. In DNA form, the CDR3 reads TGTGCCAGCAGTGAATATCTACAGTCCTCTGGAAACACCATATATTTT. It yields the protein CASSEYLQSSGNTIYF.

The chain combines TRBV19 with TRBJ1-1; no reliable D call. The germline gives CDR1 LNHDA, CDR2 SQIVND (reference sequence). The CDR3 is 12 residues long. V lost 5 bases and J lost 4, with 8 bases in between. CDR3 coding DNA: TGTGCCAGTAGTGTTCGGGGCACTGAAGCTTTCTTT. It is translated as CASSVRGTEAFF.

The chain uses TRBV4-1 and TRBJ2-3; D perhaps matches TRBD2 (6 bases). There are 18 residues in the CDR3. V was pared by 4 bases and J by 1 base, with 21 bases between. Germline assignment: CDR1 MGHRA and CDR2 YSYEKL. CDR3 bases: TGCGCCAGCAGCCCGGATCCCCGACTAGGAGGGGGCACAGATACGCAGTATTTT. This sequence encodes CASSPDPRLGGGTDTQYF.